This TCR beta chain was sequenced for a study of blood T cell repertoires in COVID-19. Study details: COVID-19 samples collected from the United States, Italy and Spain covered acute and convalescent phases. The cDNA or gDNA used as material had been derived from T cells, B-cell-depleted T cells, or PBMCs.

Germline loops: CDR1 SGHVS, CDR2 FQNEAQ. Trimming cost V 1 base and J 10 bases, with 17 bases left between them. CDR3 size: 15 residues. This clone was seen more than once but under ten times. Original analysis: The authors estimated nucleated cell counts from reference gene primer amplification. Some clones are missing from TCRdb's copy, which holds only in-frame ones; the method was immunoSEQ multiplex PCR. V and J calls and clone size are copied from that table; D and trimming were computed from the DNA. There are about 97,000 clones in the sample; approximately 87% occur only once, and around 20% lies in the top ten.

The sample consisted of peripheral blood. This clonotype was sampled from a human donor in a cohort sampled during active COVID-19. V is TRBV7-8 and J is TRBJ1-5, with D possibly TRBD1 on 6 matching bases. CDR3 residues: CASSLEIRQVRPQHF. CDR3 DNA sequence: TGTGCCAGCAGCTTAGAGATTAGACAGGTCAGACCCCAGCATTTT.